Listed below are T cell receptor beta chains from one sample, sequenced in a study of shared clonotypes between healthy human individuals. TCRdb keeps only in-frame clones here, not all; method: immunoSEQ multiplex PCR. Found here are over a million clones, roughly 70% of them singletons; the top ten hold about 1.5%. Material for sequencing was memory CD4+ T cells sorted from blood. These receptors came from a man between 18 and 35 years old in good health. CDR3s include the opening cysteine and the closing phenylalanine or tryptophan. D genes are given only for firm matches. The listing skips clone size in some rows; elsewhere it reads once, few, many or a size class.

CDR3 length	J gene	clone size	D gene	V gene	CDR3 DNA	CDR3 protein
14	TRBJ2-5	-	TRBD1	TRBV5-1	TGCGCCAGCACTTCGACAGGGGGTTATGAGACCCAGTACTTC	CASTSTGGYETQYF
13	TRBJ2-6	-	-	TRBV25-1	TGTGCCAGCGGCTTACCTGGGGCCAACGTCCTGACTTTC	CASGLPGANVLTF
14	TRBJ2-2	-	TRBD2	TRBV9	TGTGCCAGCAGCGTAGAGCCTAGCGGGGGGGAGCTGTTTTTT	CASSVEPSGGELFF
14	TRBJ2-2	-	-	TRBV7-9	TGTGCCAGCAGCTTGGGACTGGCCACCGGGGAGCTGTTTTTT	CASSLGLATGELFF
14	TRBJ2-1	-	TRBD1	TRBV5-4	TGTGCCAGCACCTCGGACAGGGGGCTTTTCGAGCAGTTCTTC	CASTSDRGLFEQFF
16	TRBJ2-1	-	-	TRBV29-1	TGCAGCGTTCCCACCTTTTTCGGGAGCTCCTACAATGAGCAGTTCTTC	CSVPTFFGSSYNEQFF
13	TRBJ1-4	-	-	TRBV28	TGTGCCAGCAGTTTACTAGCTAATGAAAAACTGTTTTTT	CASSLLANEKLFF
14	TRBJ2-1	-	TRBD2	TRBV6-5	TGTGCCACCTCATTAGGACTAGCATATAATGAGCAGTTCTTC	CATSLGLAYNEQFF
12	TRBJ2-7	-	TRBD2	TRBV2	TGTGCCAGCGTAGCGGGGGCCTGGGAGCAGTACTTC	CASVAGAWEQYF
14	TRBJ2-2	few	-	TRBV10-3	TGTGCCCTCCGCGAGGCTTCGAACACCGGGGAGCTGTTTTTT	CALREASNTGELFF
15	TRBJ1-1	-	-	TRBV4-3	TGCGCCAGCAGCCAAGATGGGTCCGGGGGAGGTAGGACTTTCTTT	CASSQDGSGGGRTFF
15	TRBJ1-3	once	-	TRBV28	TGTGCCAGCAGTTTGACCAGGGTCACTGGAAACACCATATATTTT	CASSLTRVTGNTIYF
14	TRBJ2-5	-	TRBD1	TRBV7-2	TGTGCCAGCAGCCCTGGGACAGGGCAAGAGACCCAGTACTTC	CASSPGTGQETQYF
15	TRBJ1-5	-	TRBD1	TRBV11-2	TGTGCCAGCAGCACCAGACAGGGGTTTGGTCAGCCCCAGCATTTT	CASSTRQGFGQPQHF
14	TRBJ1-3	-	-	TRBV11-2	TGTGCCAGCAGCCTTGCATGGGCTGGAAACACCATATATTTT	CASSLAWAGNTIYF
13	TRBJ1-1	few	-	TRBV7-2	TGTGCCAGCAGCATGGACAGTTACACTGAAGCTTTCTTT	CASSMDSYTEAFF
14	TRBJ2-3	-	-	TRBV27	TGTGCCAGCAGTGCCGAACGTAGCACAGATACGCAGTATTTT	CASSAERSTDTQYF
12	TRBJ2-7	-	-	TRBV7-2	TGTGCCAGCAGCTTGACAGCCTACGAGCAGTACTTC	CASSLTAYEQYF
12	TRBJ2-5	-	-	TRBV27	TGTGCCAGCAGCTTCGACCGGGAGACCCAGTACTTC	CASSFDRETQYF
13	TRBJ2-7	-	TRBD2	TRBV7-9	TGTGCCAGCAGCTTAGGGACTAGCGGCGAGCAGTACTTC	CASSLGTSGEQYF
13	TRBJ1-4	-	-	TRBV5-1	TGCGCCAGCAGCTTGTTAGGGAGTGAAAAACTGTTTTTT	CASSLLGSEKLFF
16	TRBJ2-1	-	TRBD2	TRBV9	TGTGCCAGCAGCAAATTAGCGGGGGGAACCTACAATGAGCAGTTCTTC	CASSKLAGGTYNEQFF
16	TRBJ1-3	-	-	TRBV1	TGCACCAGCAGCCAAGCCCGGGGAGGGGACGGAAACACCATATATTTT	CTSSQARGGDGNTIYF
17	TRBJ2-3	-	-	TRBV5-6	TGTGCCAGCAGCTTTTATACTCTCGGCGGGGTCACAGATACGCAGTATTTT	CASSFYTLGGVTDTQYF
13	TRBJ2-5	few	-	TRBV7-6	TGTGCCAGCAGCCTAGGGGCACAAGAGACCCAGTACTTC	CASSLGAQETQYF
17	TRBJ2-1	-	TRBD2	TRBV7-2	TGTGCCAGCAGCCCCCGGGCTAGCGGGAGGGTCAGCAATGAGCAGTTCTTC	CASSPRASGRVSNEQFF
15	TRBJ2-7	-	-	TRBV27	TGTGCCAGCAGTATGAGTTCCACAGGGTCCCACGAGCAGTACTTC	CASSMSSTGSHEQYF